A single sample is the source of the 26 T cell receptor beta chains below, sequenced in a study of T cell changes during pregnancy in multiple sclerosis. Clones were read by immunoSEQ multiplex PCR, and TCRdb kept only the in-frame ones, dropping some. The table has tens of thousands of clones, less than 95% seen once. Here the sequenced sample was CD8+ T cells from peripheral blood mononuclear cells, taken in the second trimester of pregnancy. The receptors stem from a female donor with multiple sclerosis, enrolled in a pregnancy study.

The chain joins TRBV5-6 to TRBJ1-1; D may be TRBD1 (6 bases). Per germline, CDR1 SGHDT and CDR2 YYEEEE. Trimming removed 4 bases at V and 5 bases at J, with 15 bases between. The CDR3 has 14 amino acids. DNA of the CDR3: TGTGCCAGCAGCATTGGTGGGGGCTGGACTGAAGCTTTCTTT. It yields the protein CASSIGGGWTEAFF.

V gene TRBV28 combines with J gene TRBJ2-3, with a tentative D call TRBD1 (6 bases). V was clipped by 5 bases and J by 4 bases, with 16 bases between them. Germline CDR1 reads MDHEN; CDR2 reads SYDVKM. The CDR3 covers 15 residues. The CDR3 region has the DNA TGTGCCAGCAGTGCCCCCAGGGGCGCGGCAGATACGCAGTATTTT. Its translation is CASSAPRGAADTQYF.

This clone came up a few times. The chain couples TRBV6-1 to TRBJ2-7; 7 bases fit TRBD2. The V segment lost 0 bases and the J segment 2 bases; nucleotides outside the gene matches: 4. Germline CDR1 and CDR2: MNHNS and SASEGT. CDR3 length: 15 residues. The CDR3: CASSEAASGPYEQYF. CDR3 coding DNA: TGTGCCAGCAGTGAAGCCGCTAGCGGCCCCTACGAGCAGTACTTC.

The chain links TRBV12-5 to TRBJ1-2, with a possible D match to TRBD1 (6 bases). Trimming took off 0 bases at V and 4 bases at J, with 18 bases between the two ends. Germline V CDR1 and CDR2: LGHNT, FRNRAP. This CDR3 contains 17 residues. CDR3 amino acids: CASGLVFRGGSLYGYTF. CDR3 bases: TGTGCTAGTGGTTTGGTATTTCGGGGGGGCAGCCTCTATGGCTACACCTTC.

This chain joins TRBV28 and TRBJ2-1; the match to TRBD2 covers 9 bases. The trim removed 5 bases at V and 4 bases at J, leaving 12 bases unmatched. CDR1 MDHEN and CDR2 SYDVKM come from the germline V gene. The CDR3 covers 17 residues. The CDR3 region is CASSEGLALEIYNEQFF. The CDR3 DNA follows: TGTGCCAGCAGTGAGGGACTAGCCCTCGAAATTTACAATGAGCAGTTCTTC.

V usage is TRBV28 and J usage is TRBJ2-5; 7 positions agree with TRBD2. The CDR3 runs to 15 residues. V gave up 3 bases and J gave up 4 bases; unmatched junction bases: 8. The germline V gene has CDR1 MDHEN and CDR2 SYDVKM. The CDR3 sequence: CASSFARTRGETQYF. Here the CDR3 DNA reads TGTGCCAGCAGTTTCGCCAGGACTAGGGGAGAGACCCAGTACTTC.

V is TRBV9 and J is TRBJ2-1; 8 bases are a match to TRBD2. Unmatched junction bases numbered 3, after V lost 0 bases and J lost 4 bases. Germline lookup yields CDR1 SGDLS and CDR2 YYNGEE. The CDR3 spans 15 residues. The CDR3, as DNA: TGTGCCAGCAGCGTAGGAGGCGGGGGGTACAATGAGCAGTTCTTC. This gives the protein CASSVGGGGYNEQFF.

V is TRBV7-2 and J is TRBJ2-1; weak D call: TRBD2 (6 bases). Germline CDR1 and CDR2: SGHTA and FQGNSA. V lost 3 bases and J lost 0, with 15 bases in between. This CDR3 is 17 amino acids long. CDR3 DNA: TGTGCCAGCAGCTTCCCCAGCGGGCCAAGCTCCTACAATGAGCAGTTCTTC. It codes for CASSFPSGPSSYNEQFF. The complete variable domain, with remaining parts taken from reference TRBV7-2 and TRBJ2-1, reads GAGVSQSPSNKVTEKGKDVELRCDPISGHTALYWYRQSLGQGLEFLIYFQGNSAPDKSGLPSDRFSAERTGGSVSTLTIQRTQQEDSAVYLCASSFPSGPSSYNEQFFGPGTRLTVL.

The chain recombines TRBV29-1 with TRBJ2-7; 10 nucleotides align to TRBD1. Losses at the gene ends were 2 bases for V and 4 bases for J; bases not matched to a gene: 2. The germline V gene encodes CDR1 SQVTM and CDR2 ANQGSEA. The CDR3 contains 13 residues. The CDR3 nucleotides read TGCAGCGTTGAACGGGGACAGGGGTACGAGCAGTACTTC. Amino acids: CSVERGQGYEQYF.

V and J are TRBV30 and TRBJ1-4; the match to TRBD1 covers 8 bases. Trimming removed 0 bases from V and 8 bases from J; junction bases left unmatched: 5. The CDR3 is 14 amino acids. CDR1 is GTSNPN and CDR2 is SVGIG in the germline V gene (reference sequence). CDR3 bases: TGTGCCTGGAGTGTACAGGGGGATGGCGAAAAACTGTTTTTT. Translation gives CAWSVQGDGEKLFF.

This sequence joins TRBV5-1 and TRBJ2-1, with no clear D. There are 13 residues in the CDR3. V lost 5 bases, J lost 4 bases, and 10 bases lay in between. Germline V CDR1 and CDR2: SGHRS, YFSETQ. As DNA, the CDR3 is TGCGCCAGCAGATCCCCAGGTTACAATGAGCAGTTCTTC. This gives the protein CASRSPGYNEQFF. Combining the CDR3 with reference TRBV5-1 and TRBJ2-1 gives the whole variable domain KAGVTQTPRYLIKTRGQQVTLSCSPISGHRSVSWYQQTPGQGLQFLFEYFSETQRNKGNFPGRFSGRQFSNSRSEMNVSTLELGDSALYLCASRSPGYNEQFFGPGTRLTVL.

This clone occurred once. V is TRBV27 and J is TRBJ2-4; the D is unclear. V was clipped by 5 bases and J by 1 base, with 9 bases between them. This CDR3 is built from 14 residues. From germline, CDR1 is MNHEY and CDR2 SMNVEV (reference sequence). The CDR3 region is CASSTMWAKNIQYF. CDR3 nucleotides: TGTGCCAGCAGTACAATGTGGGCCAAAAACATTCAGTACTTC.

The rearrangement joins TRBV10-2 to TRBJ1-1, with D possibly matching TRBD1 (6 bases). CDR3 length equals 14 residues. The V gene lost 6 bases and the J gene lost 1 base, with 12 bases spanning the gap. CDR1 WSHSY and CDR2 SAAADI come from the germline V gene. CDR3 amino acids: CASSGQRPNTEAFF. CDR3 coding DNA: TGCGCCAGCAGCGGACAGCGCCCGAACACTGAAGCTTTCTTT.

The chain employs TRBV4-1 and TRBJ2-3; D is uncertain. V lost 4 bases and J lost 3, with 14 bases in between. Germline CDR1 MGHRA, CDR2 YSYEKL. The CDR3 is 15 residues long. The CDR3 bases are TGCGCCAGCAGCCGCGACAAGGCCCGAACAGATACGCAGTATTTT. Translating it yields CASSRDKARTDTQYF.

This clone was detected once. The chain carries TRBV19 and TRBJ2-1; 7 nucleotides align to TRBD2. From germline, CDR1 is LNHDA and CDR2 SQIVND (reference sequence). Trimming removed 7 bases from V and 9 bases from J; junction bases left unmatched: 9. This CDR3 contains 13 residues. The CDR3 bases are TGTGCCAGTAACGTCGGGAGGAGTTGTGAGCAGTTCTTC. This encodes CASNVGRSCEQFF.

The V call is TRBV6-5, the J call TRBJ2-3, with TRBD2 matching over 7 bases. The CDR3 sequence is 14 residues long. V lost 7 bases, J lost 2 bases, and 6 bases stayed unmatched. In germline, CDR1 is MNHEY, CDR2 SVGAGI. The CDR3 loop reads CASTTGGLTDTQYF. CDR3 nucleotides: TGTGCCAGCACCACGGGGGGTCTCACAGATACGCAGTATTTT.

The gene calls are TRBV4-2 and TRBJ2-7, with TRBD2 identical over 8 bases. The CDR3 loop spans 16 amino acids. Trimming removed 0 bases from V and 3 bases from J; junction bases left unmatched: 7. Per the germline V gene, CDR1 is LGHNA and CDR2 is YNFKEQ. CDR3 bases: TGTGCCAGCAGCCAAGAGTCACGACTAGCGAGCTACGAGCAGTACTTC. It specifies CASSQESRLASYEQYF.

This clone was seen only once. The V gene is TRBV4-1, the J gene TRBJ1-1; D call uncertain. The V gene's germline CDR1 is MGHRA and CDR2 YSYEKL. V lost 0 bases to trimming and J lost 0 bases, with 11 bases between them. This CDR3 contains 16 residues. The CDR3 DNA reads as TGCGCCAGCAGCCAAGATGTTACGGTCATGAACACTGAAGCTTTCTTT. This gives the protein CASSQDVTVMNTEAFF.

This chain uses TRBV27 with TRBJ1-1; 7 bases fit TRBD1. The germline CDR1 and CDR2 sequences are MNHEY and SMNVEV (reference sequence). The CDR3 consists of 13 residues. The V segment lost 8 bases and the J segment 6 bases; nucleotides outside the gene matches: 9. The CDR3 loop is CASYVTGQAEAFF. The CDR3 region has the DNA TGTGCCAGCTATGTGACAGGGCAGGCTGAAGCTTTCTTT.

This chain links TRBV5-6 with TRBJ2-7, with a tentative D call TRBD2 (5 bases). This CDR3 has 14 residues. Germline V gives CDR1 SGHDT, CDR2 YYEEEE. The V end was cut by 0 bases, the J end by 5 bases, with 12 bases between. CDR3 DNA: TGTGCCAGCAGCTTGGGGGTTAGCGTCCACGAGCAGTACTTC. Protein: CASSLGVSVHEQYF.

The CDR3 here is CASSYSGHQNIQYF. CDR3 in DNA: TGTGCCAGCAGTTACTCGGGACACCAAAACATTCAGTACTTC. This chain joins TRBV6-5 and TRBJ2-4; a possible D gene is TRBD1 (6 bases). CDR3 size: 14 residues. V was shortened by 0 bases and J by 5 bases, with 8 bases between the two germline ends. Germline CDR1 and CDR2: MNHEY and SVGAGI.

The V gene is TRBV5-1, the J gene TRBJ2-7; TRBD2 matches 10 bases. The V gene's germline CDR1 is SGHRS and CDR2 YFSETQ. CDR3 length equals 16 residues. The V and J ends lost 0 bases and 2 bases, in that order; junction bases with no gene match: 5. The CDR3 loop reads CASSLALAGVAYEQYF. The CDR3, as DNA: TGCGCCAGCAGCTTGGCCCTAGCGGGAGTAGCCTACGAGCAGTACTTC.

The chain combines TRBV27 with TRBJ2-5; D is ambiguous. Per the germline V gene, CDR1 is MNHEY and CDR2 is SMNVEV (reference sequence). This CDR3 has 11 residues. V lost 7 bases, J lost 2 bases, and 5 bases lay in between. CDR3 loop: CASTPQETQYF. Here the CDR3 DNA reads TGTGCCAGCACCCCACAAGAGACCCAGTACTTC.

The chain has TRBV28 and TRBJ1-2; 7 nucleotides align to TRBD1. V trimming: 2 bases; J trimming: 3 bases; junction bases outside the gene matches: 9. The CDR3 length is 16 residues. Looked up from germline, CDR1 is MDHEN and CDR2 is SYDVKM. The CDR3 coding sequence is TGTGCCAGCAGTTTAGGCAGGGGGGTGGATTACTATGGCTACACCTTC. Translated: CASSLGRGVDYYGYTF.

This chain uses TRBV2 with TRBJ1-2, with D maybe TRBD1 (6 bases). The germline CDR1 and CDR2 sequences are SNHLY and FYNNEI. The V end lost 3 bases, the J end lost 4 bases, and 15 bases lay between the germline ends. The CDR3 has 15 amino acids. The CDR3 coding sequence is TGTGCCAGCAGTGAGCGAGGGGGGGGCGTCTATGGCTACACCTTC. Its protein product is CASSERGGGVYGYTF. Looking up the rest from reference TRBV2 and TRBJ1-2 gives the full variable domain: EPEVTQTPSHQVTQMGQEVILRCVPISNHLYFYWYRQILGQKVEFLVSFYNNEISEKSEIFDDQFSVERPDGSNFTLKIRSTKLEDSAMYFCASSERGGGVYGYTFGSGTRLTVV.

This chain connects TRBV27 to TRBJ2-1, with 7 bases aligning to TRBD2. V lost 6 bases, J lost 1 base, and 6 bases stayed unmatched. Germline CDR1 MNHEY, CDR2 SMNVEV (reference sequence). CDR3 length equals 15 residues. Written as DNA, the CDR3 is TGTGCCAGCAGAAGTCGCGGGAGTTCCTACAATGAGCAGTTCTTC. Encoded protein: CASRSRGSSYNEQFF.